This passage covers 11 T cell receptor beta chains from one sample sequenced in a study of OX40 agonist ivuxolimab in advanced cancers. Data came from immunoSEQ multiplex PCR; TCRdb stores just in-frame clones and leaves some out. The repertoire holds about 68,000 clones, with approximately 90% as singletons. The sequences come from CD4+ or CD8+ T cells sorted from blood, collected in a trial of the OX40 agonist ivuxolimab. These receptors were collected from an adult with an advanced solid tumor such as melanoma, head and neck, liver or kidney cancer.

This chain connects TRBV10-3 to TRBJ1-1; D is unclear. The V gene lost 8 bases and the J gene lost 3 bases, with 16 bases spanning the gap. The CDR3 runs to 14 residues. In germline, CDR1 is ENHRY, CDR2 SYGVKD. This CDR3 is CAIGVRRADTEAFF. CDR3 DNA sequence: TGTGCCATCGGGGTCCGACGGGCGGACACTGAAGCTTTCTTT.

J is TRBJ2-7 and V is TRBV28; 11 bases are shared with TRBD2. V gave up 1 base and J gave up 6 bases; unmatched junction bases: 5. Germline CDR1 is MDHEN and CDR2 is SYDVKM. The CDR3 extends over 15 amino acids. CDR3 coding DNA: TGTGCCAGCAGTTTATATAGCGGGAGGGCGGCCGAGCAGTACTTC. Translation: CASSLYSGRAAEQYF.

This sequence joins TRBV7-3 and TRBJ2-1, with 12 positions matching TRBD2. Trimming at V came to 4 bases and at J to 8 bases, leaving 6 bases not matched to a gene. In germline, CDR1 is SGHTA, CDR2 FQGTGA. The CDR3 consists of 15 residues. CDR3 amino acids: CASSSTSGRSHEQFF. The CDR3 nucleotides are TGTGCCAGCAGCTCCACTAGCGGGAGGAGCCATGAGCAGTTCTTC.

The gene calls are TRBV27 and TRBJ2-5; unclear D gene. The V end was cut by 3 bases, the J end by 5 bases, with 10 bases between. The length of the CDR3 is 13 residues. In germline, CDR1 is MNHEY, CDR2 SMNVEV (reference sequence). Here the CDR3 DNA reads TGTGCCAGCAGTTTTTCCACTTGGGAGACCCAGTACTTC. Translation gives CASSFSTWETQYF.

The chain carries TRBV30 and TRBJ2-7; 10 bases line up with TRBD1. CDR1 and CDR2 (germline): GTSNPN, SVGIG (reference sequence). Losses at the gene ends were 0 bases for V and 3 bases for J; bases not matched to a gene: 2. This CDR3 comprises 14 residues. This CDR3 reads CAWSVWDRGYEQYF. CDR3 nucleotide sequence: TGTGCCTGGAGTGTATGGGACAGGGGCTACGAGCAGTACTTC.

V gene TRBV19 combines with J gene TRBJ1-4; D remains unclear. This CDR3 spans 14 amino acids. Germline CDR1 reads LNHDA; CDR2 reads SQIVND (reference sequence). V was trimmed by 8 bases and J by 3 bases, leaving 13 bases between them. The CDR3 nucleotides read TGTGCCAGTCGCGCGGGCCCCCCTAATGAAAAACTGTTTTTT. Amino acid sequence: CASRAGPPNEKLFF.

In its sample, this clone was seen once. The CDR3 reads CASSLYRGNYEQYF. CDR3 nucleotides: TGTGCCAGCAGTTTATACAGGGGGAACTACGAGCAGTACTTC. V and J are TRBV27 and TRBJ2-7; 8 nucleotides line up with TRBD1. The CDR3 contains 14 residues. The V segment lost 1 base and the J segment 3 bases; nucleotides outside the gene matches: 2. Germline V gene lookup returns CDR1 MNHEY and CDR2 SMNVEV (reference sequence).

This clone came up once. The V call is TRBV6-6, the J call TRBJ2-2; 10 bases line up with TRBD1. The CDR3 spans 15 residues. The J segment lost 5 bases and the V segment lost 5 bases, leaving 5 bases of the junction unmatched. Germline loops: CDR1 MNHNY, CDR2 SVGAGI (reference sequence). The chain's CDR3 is CASSRQGAGTGELFF. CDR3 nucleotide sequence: TGTGCCAGCAGTCGACAGGGGGCGGGGACCGGGGAGCTGTTTTTT.

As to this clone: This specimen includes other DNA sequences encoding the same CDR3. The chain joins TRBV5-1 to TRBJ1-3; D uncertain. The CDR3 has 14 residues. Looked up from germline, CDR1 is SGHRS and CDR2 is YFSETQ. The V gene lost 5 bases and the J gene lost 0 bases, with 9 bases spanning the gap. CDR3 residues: CASSQDPSGNTIYF. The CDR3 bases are TGCGCCAGCAGTCAAGACCCCTCTGGAAACACCATATATTTT. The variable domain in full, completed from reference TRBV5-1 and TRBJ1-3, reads KAGVTQTPRYLIKTRGQQVTLSCSPISGHRSVSWYQQTPGQGLQFLFEYFSETQRNKGNFPGRFSGRQFSNSRSEMNVSTLELGDSALYLCASSQDPSGNTIYFGEGSWLTVV.

The CDR3 DNA is TGTGCCAGCAGTGTCGCTGGCGAGCAGTACTTC. It translates to CASSVAGEQYF. The chain combines TRBV2 with TRBJ2-7; D is ambiguous. Germline assignment: CDR1 SNHLY and CDR2 FYNNEI. CDR3 length equals 11 residues. V was clipped by 4 bases and J by 6 bases, with 7 bases between them.

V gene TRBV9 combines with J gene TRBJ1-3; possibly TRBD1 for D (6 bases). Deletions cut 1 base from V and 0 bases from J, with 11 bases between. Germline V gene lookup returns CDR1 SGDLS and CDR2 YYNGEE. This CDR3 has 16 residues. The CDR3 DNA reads TGTGCCAGCAGCGTAATGGAAGGGGGCTCTGGAAACACCATATATTTT. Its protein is CASSVMEGGSGNTIYF.